By share of the sample, the clone carrying this T cell receptor beta chain is medium-sized. Per the original methods: Amplification of reference gene primers provided the estimated nucleated cell counts. Method: immunoSEQ multiplex PCR; TCRdb's copy keeps in-frame clones and lacks some. V and J calls and clone size are copied from that table; D and trimming were computed from the DNA. The data show 65,000 to 85,000 clones, 79% seen once. The data were obtained in a study of blood T cell repertoires in COVID-19. At the level of the study: Collection of acute and convalescent COVID-19 samples took place in the United States, Italy and Spain. PBMCs, B-cell-depleted T cells, or T cells provided the cDNA or gDNA that made up the material.

CDR1 and CDR2 (germline): SNHLY, FYNNEI. The ends lost 0 bases at V and 0 bases at J; junction bases unmatched: 12. The CDR3 spans 20 residues. The sequence was collected from a woman of 80 years or more with active or convalescent COVID-19. Source material: peripheral blood. The chain combines TRBV2 with TRBJ1-5, with 9 bases matching TRBD1. The DNA for the CDR3 is TGTGCCAGCAGTGAAGCGTCGGGACAGGGTCGGAGGGCTAGCAATCAGCCCCAGCATTTT. This gives the protein CASSEASGQGRRASNQPQHF.